Each of the 3 T cell receptor beta chains below was sequenced from the same sample in a study of neurological immune-mediated disorders. The time point: longitudinal time-point 3. In TCRdb, the 5' RACE reads were re-called with MiXCR into one record per CDR3 protein. Here the sample spans roughly 48,000 distinct CDR3 sequences, about 13% being singletons. Sequencing was done on a sample of PBMCs. The receptors come from a male donor with HTLV-1-associated myelopathy (HAM/TSP).

At least ten counts were recorded for this clonotype. The chain joins TRBV7-9 to TRBJ2-7; D could derive from TRBD1 or TRBD2 (7 bases each). The CDR3 spans 15 residues. The germline V and J ends were trimmed by 8 bases and 5 bases, with 22 bases remaining between them. Germline V gene lookup returns CDR1 SEHNR and CDR2 FQNEAQ (reference sequence). CDR3 sequence: CASRGEGTAKDEQYF. CDR3 DNA sequence: TGTGCCAGCCGGGGGGAGGGGACAGCTAAGGACGAGCAGTACTTC.

This clonotype was observed many times. In DNA, the CDR3 is TGCAGTGCTAGGAGAGGGCTCAACACGAACACCGGGGAGCTGTTTTTT. Amino acid sequence: CSARRGLNTNTGELFF. The chain joins TRBV20-1 to TRBJ2-2, with D tentatively TRBD2 (5 bases). This CDR3 region has 16 residues. Trimming removed 3 bases at V and 0 bases at J, with 14 bases between. The germline CDR1 and CDR2 sequences are DFQATT and SNEGSKA (reference sequence).

This clonotype was seen many times. V and J are TRBV4-3 and TRBJ1-2; D gene uncertain. From germline, CDR1 is LGHNA and CDR2 YSLEER. V dropped 0 bases and J dropped 6 bases, with 14 bases sitting between them. The CDR3 loop spans 15 amino acids. CDR3 in DNA: TGCGCCAGCAGCCAAGAGGGGTGGGCTGAGCATGGCTACACCTTC. It specifies CASSQEGWAEHGYTF.